One and the same sample provided the 14 T cell receptor beta chains below, sequenced in a study of blood T cells in healthy people across ages. A J-beta primer mix and a sample-barcoded 5' primer were used in a second PCR of about 7 to 12 cycles. In TCRdb, the 5' RACE reads were re-called with MiXCR into one record per CDR3 protein. The sample comprises some 1.4 million distinct CDR3 sequences, 42% of which are singletons, and 7.9% rests with the top ten. Sequencing input: blood. These receptors all come from a woman between 18 and 29 years old in good health.

The chain couples TRBV29-1 to TRBJ2-1, with D perhaps TRBD1 (6 bases). Germline CDR1 SQVTM, CDR2 ANQGSEA. The CDR3 has 11 amino acids. The V and J ends lost 4 bases and 7 bases respectively, with 8 bases between them. The chain's CDR3 is CSVGQVNEQFF. In nucleotides, the CDR3 is TGCAGCGTTGGACAGGTAAATGAGCAGTTCTTC.

The chain joins TRBV19 to TRBJ2-1; TRBD1 matches at 9 bases. The closer fit of TRBJ2-7 to the DNA end suggests the J call may be wrong. The CDR3 runs to 15 residues. The germline CDR1 and CDR2 sequences are LNHDA and SQIVND (reference sequence). The CDR3 sequence: CASSAGTGMYNEQYF. The CDR3 DNA reads as TGTGCCAGTAGTGCTGGGACAGGGATGTACAATGAGCAGTACTTC.

This clonotype was detected a few times. This chain connects TRBV4-1 to TRBJ2-3; 9 bases are shared with TRBD2. CDR3 size: 21 residues. The trim removed 4 bases at V and 2 bases at J, leaving 22 bases unmatched. Germline lookup yields CDR1 MGHRA and CDR2 YSYEKL. The CDR3: CASSPRRGGSTPHQVTDTQYF. CDR3 nucleotide sequence: TGCGCCAGCAGCCCCAGGCGGGGGGGGTCTACCCCTCACCAAGTCACAGATACGCAGTATTTT.

This chain links TRBV12-5 with TRBJ2-7; 12 bases are a match to TRBD1. The CDR3 extends over 15 amino acids. Germline trimming cut 1 base from V and 5 bases from J; bases unmatched to any gene: 3. Germline V CDR1 and CDR2: LGHNT, FRNRAP. The CDR3 coding sequence is TGTGCTAGTGGTTTGGGAGGGACAGGGGGCAACGAGCAGTACTTC. Protein: CASGLGGTGGNEQYF. The variable domain in full, completed from reference TRBV12-5 and TRBJ2-7, reads DARVTQTPRHKVTEMGQEVTMRCQPILGHNTVFWYRQTMMQGLELLAYFRNRAPLDDSGMPKDRFSAEMPDATLATLKIQPSEPRDSAVYFCASGLGGTGGNEQYFGPGTRLTVT.

This clonotype appeared a few times. The J gene is TRBJ2-5, the V gene TRBV7-6; D is uncertain. The CDR3 extends over 14 amino acids. CDR1 is SGHVS and CDR2 is FNYEAQ in the germline V gene. The V end was cut by 1 base, the J end by 4 bases, with 10 bases between. The CDR3, as DNA: TGTGCCAGCAGCTTAGTTCCAGCACGAGAGACCCAGTACTTC. Its protein product is CASSLVPARETQYF. Based on the CDR3 plus reference TRBV7-6 and TRBJ2-5, the full variable domain is GAGVSQSPRYKVTKRGQDVALRCDPISGHVSLYWYRQALGQGPEFLTYFNYEAQQDKSGLPNDRFSAERPEGSISTLTIQRTEQRDSAMYRCASSLVPARETQYFGPGTRLLVL.

The chain is built from TRBV29-1 and TRBJ2-2, with 8 bases identical to TRBD1. Germline V gives CDR1 SQVTM, CDR2 ANQGSEA. This CDR3 comprises 14 residues. V lost 5 bases, J lost 4 bases, and 6 bases stayed unmatched. In DNA, the CDR3 is TGCAGCGTTAGGACAGGGATGCTCACCGGGGAGCTGTTTTTT. Encoded protein: CSVRTGMLTGELFF.

This clonotype was picked up a small number of times. The chain is built from TRBV5-1 and TRBJ2-5; TRBD2 aligns across 10 bases. V lost 4 bases to trimming and J lost 5 bases; unmatched junction nucleotides: 8. The CDR3 contains 15 residues. CDR1 and CDR2 (germline): SGHRS, YFSETQ. CDR3 amino acids: CASSPLAGDWETQYF. In DNA form, the CDR3 reads TGCGCCAGCAGCCCCCTAGCGGGAGATTGGGAGACCCAGTACTTC.

This clonotype was seen only once. One junction end disagrees with the germline gene, perhaps due to a read error. The J gene is TRBJ2-1, the V gene TRBV29-1; weak D call: TRBD2 (5 bases). The CDR3 loop spans 14 amino acids. CDR1 is SQVTM and CDR2 is ANQGSEA in the germline V gene. CDR3 nucleotides: TGCAGCGTTGAGCTTGGACTCGCCTACAGTGAGCAGTTCTTC. Its protein product is CSVELGLAYSEQFF.

The J gene is TRBJ1-1, the V gene TRBV11-2; tentatively, D is TRBD1 (6 bases). The germline gives CDR1 SGHAT, CDR2 FQNNGV. The V and J ends lost 1 base and 7 bases respectively, with 25 bases between them. CDR3 length: 18 amino acids. This chain's CDR3 is CASSLVPLGRDEGDEAFF. DNA for the CDR3: TGTGCCAGCAGCTTAGTGCCCCTCGGCAGGGACGAGGGGGATGAAGCTTTCTTT.

The chain couples TRBV20-1 to TRBJ2-7; D possibly uses TRBD1 or TRBD2 (5 bases each). Trimming left V 1 base short and J 3 bases short, with 13 bases between. Germline CDR1 DFQATT, CDR2 SNEGSKA (reference sequence). The CDR3 is made up of 14 amino acids. The CDR3 sequence: CSARGPGGDYEQYF. The CDR3 bases are TGCAGTGCTAGAGGCCCTGGGGGAGACTACGAGCAGTACTTC.

The chain employs TRBV29-1 and TRBJ2-7; 8 nucleotides align to TRBD2. V was pared by 6 bases and J by 5 bases, with 6 bases of the junction left unmatched. Germline assignment: CDR1 SQVTM and CDR2 ANQGSEA. The CDR3 sequence is 12 residues long. The DNA of the CDR3 is TGCAGCGTGGGCCGGGGGGGCGACGAGCAGTACTTC. Residues: CSVGRGGDEQYF.

The chain links TRBV6-5 to TRBJ2-7, with D possibly being TRBD1 (6 bases). Trimming removed 2 bases at V and 6 bases at J, with 11 bases between. Germline CDR1 reads MNHEY; CDR2 reads SVGAGI. The CDR3 sequence is 13 residues long. This CDR3 reads CASSYNVGGEQYF. The CDR3 DNA reads as TGTGCCAGCAGTTACAACGTAGGGGGCGAGCAGTACTTC.

The chain combines TRBV15 with TRBJ1-1, with 7 bases that match TRBD1. Germline V gene lookup returns CDR1 LNHNV and CDR2 YYDKDF (reference sequence). J lost 1 base, V lost 4 bases, and 3 bases had no gene match. The CDR3 contains 14 residues. CDR3 DNA sequence: TGTGCCACCAGCAAGACAGGGAGGAACACTGAAGCTTTCTTT. This encodes CATSKTGRNTEAFF.

This chain links TRBV11-2 with TRBJ2-1, with D unresolved. CDR3 length: 16 residues. Germline V gene lookup returns CDR1 SGHAT and CDR2 FQNNGV. Trimming took 1 base from V and 7 from J, leaving 17 bases between them. The CDR3 loop reads CASSLATDRIWNEQFF. CDR3 sequence (DNA): TGTGCCAGCAGCTTAGCGACGGACCGGATCTGGAATGAGCAGTTCTTC.